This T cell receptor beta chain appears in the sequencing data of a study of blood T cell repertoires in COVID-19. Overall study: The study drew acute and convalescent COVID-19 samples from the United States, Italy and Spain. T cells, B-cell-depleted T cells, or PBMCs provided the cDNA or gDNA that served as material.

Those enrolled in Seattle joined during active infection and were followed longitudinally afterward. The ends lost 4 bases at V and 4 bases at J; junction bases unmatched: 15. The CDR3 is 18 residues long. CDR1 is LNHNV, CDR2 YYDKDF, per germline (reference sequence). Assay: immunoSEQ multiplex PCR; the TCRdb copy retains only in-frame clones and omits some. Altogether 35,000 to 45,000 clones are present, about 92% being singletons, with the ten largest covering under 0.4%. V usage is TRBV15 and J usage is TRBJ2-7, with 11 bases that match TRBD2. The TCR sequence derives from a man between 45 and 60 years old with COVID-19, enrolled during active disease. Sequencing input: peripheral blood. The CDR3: CATSTGRLAGGPRYEQYF. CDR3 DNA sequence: TGTGCCACCAGCACCGGACGATTAGCGGGAGGGCCGCGGTACGAGCAGTACTTC.